This entry is about one T cell receptor (beta chain). The antigen remains undetermined. This entry belongs to a study of T cells in severe cutaneous drug reactions. Study-wide results and caveats: A public TCRbeta CDR3 appeared in all seven CBZ-SJS/TEN blister samples, averaging approximately 13%.

Sequenced patients had Stevens-Johnson syndrome or toxic epidermal necrolysis caused by carbamazepine. Libraries were made by iRepertoire multiplex PCR with TCR subtype-specific primers for bulk and single-cell sequencing. TCRdb re-called the multiplex PCR reads and shows each CDR3 protein once, DNA omitted. This repertoire includes about 9,600 distinct CDR3 sequences. The sequenced sample was cells from a skin blister. The receptor comes from a human donor with Stevens-Johnson syndrome, a severe cutaneous drug reaction.

The CDR3 loop is CATRERNTGELFF. The chain recombines TRBV24-1 with TRBJ2-2; TCRdb gives TRBD1 as the D gene, but with no DNA this cannot be confirmed. This CDR3 contains 13 residues. The germline gives CDR1 KGHDR, CDR2 SFDVKD.